A selection of T cell receptor beta chains follows, all from one sample in a study of post-analysis software for immune sequencing data. TCRdb reprocessed the PCR reads with MiXCR, giving one entry per CDR3 protein. The table has 350,000 to 450,000 distinct CDR3 sequences, around 37% seen once. The specimen sequenced was blood. The origin of the receptors is a girl aged 10-17 years with multiple sclerosis. Both conserved end residues are part of each CDR3. The D gene is left open where the match is weak. The size entry is marked missing in some rows and otherwise reads once, few, many or a size class.

CDR3aa	CDR3nt	v_gene	d_gene	j_gene	abundance
CSAHGGTEAFF	TGCAGTGCTCACGGTGGCACTGAAGCTTTCTTT	TRBV20-1	NA	TRBJ1-1	few
CASSRGVTTEAFF	TGTGCCTCGTCGCGAGGGGTAACCACTGAAGCTTTCTTT	TRBV13	NA	TRBJ1-1	NA
CSTEAGGSSTDTQYF	TGCAGTACTGAAGCGGGGGGGTCTAGCACAGATACGCAGTATTTT	TRBV20-1	TRBD2	TRBJ2-3	NA
CASSSGFRNTGELFF	TGTGCCAGCAGTTCGGGGTTTAGGAACACCGGGGAGCTGTTTTTT	TRBV28	NA	TRBJ2-2	NA
CTAAPAGETQYF	TGCACCGCGGCCCCGGCCGGGGAGACCCAGTACTTC	TRBV20-1	NA	TRBJ2-5	few
CASSYGRGIEAFF	TGTGCCAGCAGTTACGGGAGGGGGATCGAAGCTTTCTTT	TRBV6-2/TRBV6-3	NA	TRBJ1-1	NA
CASSPLLTTYEQYF	TGTGCCAGCAGTCCCCTGTTGACTACCTACGAGCAGTACTTC	TRBV27	NA	TRBJ2-7	few
CASSLDRKGANYGYTF	TGCGCCAGCAGCTTGGACAGAAAGGGGGCTAACTATGGCTACACCTTC	TRBV5-1	NA	TRBJ1-2	NA
CASSLTSGVYNEQFF	TGTGCCAGCAGCCTTACTAGCGGGGTCTACAATGAGCAGTTCTTC	TRBV7-3	TRBD2	TRBJ2-1	many
CSAGPTGTRVEQYF	TGCAGTGCTGGACCCACCGGGACTAGGGTCGAGCAGTACTTC	TRBV20-1	TRBD2	TRBJ2-7	few